The 7 T cell receptor beta chains below come from one sample, sequenced in a study of shared clonotypes between healthy human individuals. Here immunoSEQ multiplex PCR was the method, and the copy in TCRdb shows in-frame clones only, minus some. The data contain fewer than 1.4 million clones, 75% to 85% of them singletons. The source material was memory CD4+ T cells from PBMCs. The subset was: CD45RA-negative fraction. All receptors derive from a man younger than 35 in good health. Some clones in this sample may be carry-over from other donors' samples.

The V and J genes are TRBV5-1 and TRBJ2-7; 8 bases map to TRBD2. The CDR3 is 15 amino acids. CDR1 and CDR2 (germline): SGHRS, YFSETQ. V shed 0 bases, J shed 7 bases, and the junction held 9 bases outside the gene matches. Here the CDR3 reads CASSLGPAGEGEQYF. The DNA for the CDR3 is TGCGCCAGCAGCTTGGGCCCAGCGGGAGAAGGAGAGCAGTACTTC.

The chain couples TRBV19 to TRBJ1-2; 12 bases align to TRBD1. CDR3 size: 15 residues. The V segment lost 2 bases and the J segment 8 bases; nucleotides outside the gene matches: 6. Germline CDR1 is LNHDA and CDR2 is SQIVND (reference sequence). The CDR3: CASSIMGTGGFGYTF. The CDR3 DNA follows: TGTGCCAGTAGTATAATGGGGACAGGGGGCTTCGGCTACACCTTC.

J is TRBJ1-2 and V is TRBV28, with 8 bases fitting TRBD1. Germline-derived CDR1 and CDR2 are MDHEN and SYDVKM. The J segment lost 5 bases and the V segment lost 3 bases, leaving 8 bases of the junction unmatched. CDR3 length: 15 residues. Here the CDR3 DNA reads TGTGCCAGCAGTTTTGGGGACAGGCCGCCGTATGGCTACACCTTC. As protein: CASSFGDRPPYGYTF.

This clone was seen a handful of times. The chain has TRBV4-1 and TRBJ2-5, with TRBD2 identical over 9 bases. The CDR3 runs to 15 residues. J gave up 4 bases and V 1 base, and 4 bases lay outside the gene matches. The germline gives CDR1 MGHRA, CDR2 YSYEKL. The chain's CDR3 is CASSQGAAGGETQYF. CDR3 coding DNA: TGCGCCAGCAGCCAAGGTGCAGCGGGAGGAGAGACCCAGTACTTC.

The V and J genes are TRBV4-3 and TRBJ1-4; D unclear. Trimming removed 4 bases from V and 7 bases from J, with 13 bases in between. Looked up from germline, CDR1 is LGHNA and CDR2 is YSLEER. The CDR3 spans 14 residues. The chain's CDR3 is CASSPINRGEKLFF. The CDR3 coding sequence is TGCGCCAGCAGCCCTATTAATCGCGGTGAAAAACTGTTTTTT.

The chain combines TRBV18 with TRBJ1-1, with D maybe TRBD1 (5 bases). This CDR3 is built from 15 residues. Germline V gives CDR1 KGHSH, CDR2 LQKENI. V dropped 4 bases and J dropped 1 base, with 13 bases sitting between them. The CDR3: CASSRQAGQNTEAFF. CDR3 in DNA: TGTGCCAGCTCACGGCAGGCAGGGCAGAACACTGAAGCTTTCTTT.

CDR3 nucleotides: TGCGCCAGCAGCGAAAGGACAGGCCCCGGCGGGGAGCTGTTTTTT. As protein: CASSERTGPGGELFF. The rearrangement uses TRBV5-1 and TRBJ2-2; 7 nucleotides line up with TRBD1. Germline loops: CDR1 SGHRS, CDR2 YFSETQ. Trimming removed 4 bases from V and 7 bases from J; junction bases left unmatched: 10. The length of the CDR3 is 15 residues.